The clone carrying this TCR beta chain showed up just a few times. No antigen is known for it. This sample is part of a study of T cell repertoires in cytomegalovirus infection. Study observations and caveats: Accumulated public TCR beta family frequency recognized individuals carrying CMV together with the relevant HLA.

Per germline, CDR1 MNHEY and CDR2 SMNVEV (reference sequence). The CDR3 length is 16 residues. The ends were cut back, 7 bases at V and 8 bases at J, with 23 bases in the middle. TCRdb re-called the reads through MiXCR, storing one row per CDR3 protein. The repertoire includes roughly 920,000 distinct CDR3 sequences, approximately 31% of them detected once, and around an eighth sits in the top ten. The J gene is TRBJ1-4, the V gene TRBV27, with TRBD1 as a possible D gene (5 bases). Sequences were derived from cultured CD8+ T cells from PBMCs, sampled from culture after CMV antigen stimulation. The clonotype comes from a human donor in good health (CMV status not recorded). Some clones in this sample may be carry-over from other donors' samples. The CDR3 nucleotides read TGTGCCAGCACCCAAGGGAGGGGCGGCCTCGGAGAAAAACTGTTTTTT. Protein sequence: CASTQGRGGLGEKLFF.